A selection of T cell receptor beta chains follows, all from one sample in a study of CD8+ T cells in alopecia areata. Sequencing used immunoSEQ multiplex PCR; TCRdb keeps in-frame clones, though not all of them. The sample has 150,000 to 200,000 clones, approximately 62% seen once. Sequenced material: CD4+ T cells sorted from blood, taken at week 24, from a patient treated with tofacitinib. The origin of the receptors is a human donor with alopecia areata. Both conserved end residues are part of each CDR3. D genes are given only for firm matches. Clone size, where shown, is once, few, many, or a class for clones that have expanded.

TRBJ1-1 - TRBV29-1 - CSVEETEAFF TGCAGCGTTGAAGAAACTGAAGCTTTCTTT
TRBJ1-4 - TRBV30 few CAWNVKVGWNEKLFF TGTGCCTGGAACGTTAAAGTGGGGTGGAATGAAAAACTGTTTTTT
TRBJ1-5 - TRBV15 many CATSSDPGTNQPQHF TGTGCCACCAGCAGTGACCCCGGGACCAATCAGCCCCAGCATTTT
TRBJ1-2 TRBD1 TRBV2 - CASSDGSGGTGNAYGYTF TGTGCCAGCAGTGATGGGTCTGGAGGGACAGGGAATGCCTATGGCTACACCTTC
TRBJ1-6 - TRBV11-2 - CASSLNPGMNSPLHF TGTGCCAGCAGCTTAAACCCAGGGATGAATTCACCCCTCCACTTT
TRBJ1-6 - TRBV7-2 - CASSVLTGNSPLHF TGTGCCAGCAGCGTCTTAACAGGGAATTCACCCCTCCACTTT
TRBJ2-7 TRBD1 TRBV2 - CASRYRGEQYF TGTGCCAGCAGGTACAGGGGCGAGCAGTACTTC
TRBJ1-4 TRBD1 TRBV10-3 few CASRGRNEKLFF TGTGCCAGCAGGGGGCGAAATGAAAAACTGTTTTTT
TRBJ1-1 - TRBV9 - CASSVGGLSTEAFF TGTGCCAGCAGCGTAGGAGGCCTAAGCACTGAAGCTTTCTTT
TRBJ2-3 TRBD1 TRBV29-1 - CSFLDRAFTDTQYF TGCAGCTTCTTGGACAGGGCCTTCACAGATACGCAGTATTTT
TRBJ2-6 - TRBV30 - CAWSPGISGANVLTF TGTGCCTGGAGCCCCGGCATCTCTGGGGCCAACGTCCTGACTTTC
TRBJ1-5 - TRBV25-1 - CASSEGRNNQPQHF TGTGCCAGCAGTGAGGGCCGGAATAATCAGCCCCAGCATTTT
TRBJ2-2 TRBD2 TRBV5-1 - CASSTERGASGELFF TGCGCCAGCAGCACTGAGCGGGGGGCGTCCGGGGAGCTGTTTTTT
TRBJ1-4 - TRBV7-9 - CASSLAAATNEKLFF TGTGCCAGCAGCTTAGCGGCAGCGACTAATGAAAAACTGTTTTTT